The subject of this entry is one TCR beta chain. This clone was counted between two and nine times. Its binding antigen is unknown. One base away there is no much larger clone; base qualities are not given. This sample is drawn from a study of beta chain features in type 1 diabetes (dated by TCRdb to between 2017 and 2018). With regard to the full study: Mean age, gender distribution, total cell number and subset yield did not differ between patients and healthy donors. The study compared the TCRB repertoires of sorted circulating CD4+ T cell subsets in recently diagnosed type 1 diabetes patients with those in matched healthy donors. Whereas all 28 donors provided naive and central memory subsets, regulatory and stem cell-like memory subsets were isolated from just 8 patients and about 8 healthy donors. A total of under 120,000,000 sorted cells were examined across all samples, and RNA yield correlated strongly with the number of cells per subset. Summary of the overall study and its limitations: In all four CD4+ subsets, TCRB CDR3 length was moderately but significantly shorter in type 1 diabetes patients. Because cDNA rather than genomic DNA was sequenced, highly expressing activated cells could have been over-represented, although no difference in activation and CD3 levels was found between groups. Naive, central memory and regulatory TCRB repertoires appeared to be more similar among patients than among healthy donors. PCR may preferentially amplify shorter templates, but because patient and control samples were amplified and corrected together, any resulting skew would affect both groups equally. Because the HLA sub-analyses included only small numbers of individuals, any influence of HLA type on TCRB rearrangement was left unresolved. Patients with type 1 diabetes made fewer insertions and deleted more nucleotides at VDJ recombination sites, implying thymic rearrangement abnormalities.

The High Capacity cDNA Reverse Transcription Kit was used to reverse transcribe all of the isolated RNA, meaning that expressed TCRB transcripts were what got sequenced. Deep immunoSEQ sequencing was performed on naive, central memory and regulatory T cell samples, with an average of roughly 4 million total reads per sample. After sorted cells were lysed in RLT buffer, RNA was extracted with DNase-treated RNeasy Micro or Mini kits, with the choice depending on cell number. Each cell subset was processed separately to prevent cross-contamination, with patient and healthy donor samples processed together. TCRB sequences were amplified from cDNA with the immunoSEQ multiplex PCR, producing 87-bp fragments spanning the CDR3 region. Sequencing of the amplicons was performed on the Illumina HiSeq platform. Under the source paper's analysis protocol: PCR bias was corrected computationally using synthetic template baselines, and reads within Hamming distance 2 were collapsed, with unmergeable singletons discarded. Reads were aligned to IMGT to assign V, D and J genes, CDR3 length, and insertions or deletions at six rearrangement sites. Within each subset, clonotype counts were normalized to sorted cell number, and only after that were true diversity and Gini coefficients computed with the tcR R package. The overlap coefficient, calculated on TCRB nucleotide sequences, was used to measure repertoire sharing. The table was pulled from immuneACCESS by TCRdb, which kept in-frame rearrangements only. Such tables lose some clones; where checked, under half of the loss comes from unresolved V genes, and the rest has no known cause. The V and J calls and the clone size are those of that table, but D and trimming were determined from the DNA. The sample has roughly 150,000 clones on record, 8.5% to 14% of them singletons. Around 2% of the sample comes from the top ten.

The CDR3 runs 14 residues from the cysteine to the phenylalanine. Just CDR3 DNA is preserved here, 42 bases in frame from base 1. Between the V and J ends, shortened by 0 bases and 6 bases respectively, the junction contains 12 bases. The germline V gene (reference sequence) sets CDR1 to GTSNPN and CDR2 to SVGIG. Each donor gave one peripheral blood draw, around 100 mL on average, collected into heparinised tubes. A BD FACSAria II and a panel including CD45RO, CCR7, CD25, CD127, CD95 and CD27 were used to sort naive, central memory, regulatory and stem cell-like memory CD4+ T cells. A purity above 95% was achieved for all sorted populations. PBMCs were isolated immediately by Lymphoprep density gradient centrifugation and stained directly without culture. So that batch effects would be minimized, each experiment stained and sorted samples in pairs, pairing one healthy donor with one patient.

The sample was central memory CD4+ T cells from blood. The receptor chain draws on TRBV30 and TRBJ1-5; there is no confident call for the D gene. The sequence was collected from a man aged 18 to 30 in good health. The DNA sequence reads TGTGCCTGGAGTGTGGCGGGAATAGTTCAGCCCCAGCATTTT. Its protein is CAWSVAGIVQPQHF. With the rest looked up from the reference TRBV30 and TRBJ1-5 genes rather than sequenced, the full variable domain is SQTIHQWPATLVQPVGSPLSLECTVEGTSNPNLYWYRQAAGRGLQLLFYSVGIGQISSEVPQNLSASRPQDRQFILSSKKLLLSDSGFYLCAWSVAGIVQPQHFGDGTRLSIL.